This TCR beta chain comes out of a study of T cells in Graves' hyperthyroidism and ophthalmopathy. Whole-study findings and limits: Researchers report that a 13 V-J model separated ophthalmopathy from stable hyperthyroidism.

The CDR3 is 16 amino acids. Trimming took 4 bases from V and 1 from J, leaving 17 bases between them. Germline V gives CDR1 SGHRS, CDR2 YFSETQ. This clonotype was seen a few times. Its antigen is as yet unknown. Hyperthyroidism of Graves' type that showed no ophthalmopathy progression within 18 months was stable. Patients were aged 18 to 65, had disease duration under 2 months, and had newly diagnosed hyperthyroidism. The TCR beta CDR3 regions underwent amplification using RNA transcripts as the source. First-round RT-PCR targeting the TCR CDR3 was performed with the HTBI primer set. MiXCR was run by TCRdb on the multiplex PCR reads, yielding one entry per CDR3 protein. The sample lists around 600,000 distinct CDR3 sequences, about 15% seen once, with roughly 7.3% in the top ten.

The sequence was collected from a woman aged 25 to 39 with Graves' hyperthyroidism. The chain joins TRBV5-1 to TRBJ1-2, with TRBD1 as a possible D gene (6 bases). The specimen was blood. CDR3 in amino acids: CASSQGPRDINYGYTF. CDR3 sequence (DNA): TGCGCCAGCAGCCAAGGACCCCGGGACATTAACTATGGCTACACCTTC.